Each of the 12 T cell receptor beta chains below was sequenced from the same sample in a study of blood T cell repertoires in COVID-19 (TCRdb year 2020). Receptors were amplified or captured by the immunoSEQ multiplex PCR assay. TCRdb took over this immuneACCESS table, retaining in-frame rearrangements with V and J assigned. Such tables are incomplete; in checked studies, under half of the missing clones stem from an unresolved V gene, and the remainder is unexplained. In all, the sample holds roughly 250,000 clones, and roughly 80% of those were seen once. The ten largest clones take up around a sixth of the sample. Sequencing input: peripheral blood. These receptor sequences come from a person aged 65 to 79 with COVID-19, enrolled during active disease.

Concerning this clone itself: In the same sample, other DNA sequences code for this CDR3. This chain links TRBV3-1 (or the pseudogene TRBV3-2) with TRBJ1-5; D is possibly TRBD1 (5 bases). V gave up 1 base and J gave up 2 bases, with 6 bases separating them. The CDR3 is 14 residues long. Germline-derived CDR1 and CDR2 are LGHDT and YNNKEL (reference sequence). For the CDR3, the DNA is TGTGCCAGCAGCCAAGGCAGGGGCAATCAGCCCCAGCATTTT. Translating gives CASSQGRGNQPQHF.

This clone appeared once. The chain uses TRBV28 and TRBJ1-2, with 7 bases fitting TRBD1. J lost 10 bases, V lost 5 bases, and 7 bases had no gene match. Germline V lookup: CDR1 MDHEN, CDR2 SYDVKM. The CDR3 runs 12 residues. This CDR3 reads CASSTRDRFYTF. CDR3 DNA sequence: TGTGCCAGCAGTACGAGGGACAGATTCTACACCTTC.

This clone has only a few counts. V and J are TRBV7-6 and TRBJ2-2, with D tentatively TRBD2 (5 bases). Trimming shortened V by 2 bases and J by 8 bases, and 6 bases separated the two germline ends. The CDR3 runs to 12 residues. The germline V gene encodes CDR1 SGHVS and CDR2 FNYEAQ. This CDR3 is CASSLREGELFF. Written as DNA, the CDR3 is TGTGCCAGCAGCTTAAGGGAGGGGGAGCTGTTTTTT.

The chain employs TRBV21-1 and TRBJ2-1; TRBD2 was called by the table and not checked on the DNA. TRBV21-1 is recorded as a pseudogene. The CDR3 length is 13 residues. The CDR3 DNA reads TGTGCCAGCAGCAAAGGAGAAGCGGGAGAGCAGTTCTTC. Translation: CASSKGEAGEQFF.

V usage is TRBV27 and J usage is TRBJ1-4; D is undetermined. V lost 5 bases and J lost 4, with 5 bases in between. Per germline, CDR1 MNHEY and CDR2 SMNVEV (reference sequence). CDR3 size: 12 residues. The CDR3 protein is CASSPGNEKLFF. The CDR3 coding sequence is TGTGCCAGCAGTCCGGGTAATGAAAAACTGTTTTTT. The full variable domain, completed using reference TRBV27 and TRBJ1-4, is EAQVTQNPRYLITVTGKKLTVTCSQNMNHEYMSWYRQDPGLGLRQIYYSMNVEVTDKGDVPEGYKVSRKEKRNFPLILESPSPNQTSLYFCASSPGNEKLFFGSGTQLSVL.

The gene calls are TRBV21-1 and TRBJ2-7; the table gives TRBD2 as D, unverified against the DNA. TRBV21-1 is annotated as a pseudogene. The CDR3 is 13 residues long. DNA of the CDR3: TGTGCCAGCAGCAAAGACACGGGAGCCGAGCAGTACTTC. It specifies CASSKDTGAEQYF.

The V and J genes are TRBV3-1 (or the pseudogene TRBV3-2) and TRBJ2-3; 11 bases are shared with TRBD2. J gave up 9 bases and V 2 bases, and 4 bases lay outside the gene matches. Per the germline V gene, CDR1 is LGHDT and CDR2 is YNNKEL (reference sequence). The CDR3 sequence is 14 residues long. CDR3: CASSQSLAGGTQYF. CDR3 in DNA: TGTGCCAGCAGCCAATCCCTAGCGGGGGGCACGCAGTATTTT.

This clone was detected only a few times. This CDR3 is CASSPLLREETQYF. CDR3 sequence (DNA): TGTGCCAGCAGCCCCCTTTTGAGAGAAGAGACCCAGTACTTC. The chain is built from TRBV11-2 and TRBJ2-5; D call uncertain. Germline CDR1 and CDR2: SGHAT and FQNNGV. This CDR3 region has 14 residues. V was pared by 5 bases and J by 3 bases, with 13 bases between.

The J gene is TRBJ1-5, the V gene TRBV18, with D unclear. This CDR3 region has 15 residues. Germline CDR1 and CDR2: KGHSH and LQKENI. V lost 4 bases to trimming and J lost 1 base, with 11 bases between them. CDR3 amino acids: CASSQGSGSNQPQHF. The CDR3 nucleotides read TGTGCCAGCTCACAAGGATCGGGGAGCAATCAGCCCCAGCATTTT.

Only a few counts were recorded for this clone. The chain combines TRBV6-5 with TRBJ2-3; TRBD2 agrees at 10 bases. The CDR3 consists of 15 residues. Germline lookup yields CDR1 MNHEY and CDR2 SVGAGI. The trim removed 5 bases at V and 0 bases at J, leaving 2 bases unmatched. CDR3 protein: CASSPLAGSTDTQYF. CDR3 nucleotide sequence: TGTGCCAGCAGTCCACTAGCGGGAAGCACAGATACGCAGTATTTT.

This clone was recorded once. This chain uses TRBV5-1 with TRBJ2-7, with 7 bases fitting TRBD2. Unmatched junction bases numbered 2, after V lost 4 bases and J lost 1 base. The CDR3 contains 13 residues. Germline loops: CDR1 SGHRS, CDR2 YFSETQ. Written as DNA, the CDR3 is TGCGCCAGCAGCCCCGGGGGGTCCTACGAGCAGTACTTC. The encoded protein is CASSPGGSYEQYF.

The genes are TRBV30 and TRBJ1-1; D remains unclear. Germline V CDR1 and CDR2: GTSNPN, SVGIG (reference sequence). The V end was cut by 1 base, the J end by 1 base, with 7 bases between. This CDR3 has 13 amino acids. CDR3 in amino acids: CAWSALKNTEAFF. In nucleotides, the CDR3 is TGTGCCTGGAGTGCTTTAAAGAACACTGAAGCTTTCTTT.